These 29 T cell receptor beta chains share one sample of origin, sequenced in a study of molecular identifiers for immune sequencing clone quantification. TCRdb independently ran MiXCR on the PCR reads; one entry per CDR3 protein. The sample consists of 37,000 or so distinct CDR3 sequences, about 18% of them appearing once. What was sequenced was naive CD8+ T cells from blood, with Jurkat cell RNA spiked in. The subset denotes: FACS-sorted CD8+CD4-CCR7+CD45RA+ naive T cells. Source of these receptors: a human donor in good health. Some libraries in this study had Jurkat cell RNA spiked in.

This clonotype has a count of ten or more. This chain links TRBV28 with TRBJ2-5; 12 bases align to TRBD2. The CDR3 extends over 14 amino acids. The junction had 5 bases not matched to a gene; V was cut back by 8 bases and J by 4 bases. CDR1 is MDHEN and CDR2 is SYDVKM in the germline V gene. The CDR3 spells CASLEGLAGETQYF. The DNA for the CDR3 is TGTGCCAGCCTCGAGGGACTAGCGGGAGAGACCCAGTACTTC.

This clonotype was observed many times. The chain is built from TRBV12-3 or TRBV12-4 and TRBJ2-1; 10 bases line up with TRBD2. The CDR3 sequence is 14 residues long. V shed 2 bases, J shed 9 bases, and the junction held 4 bases outside the gene matches. The CDR3 region is CASSLSGRAIEQFF. CDR3 nucleotides: TGTGCCAGCAGTTTAAGCGGGAGGGCCATTGAGCAGTTCTTC.

About this clonotype: A read error may be the cause here, since a much bigger clone is one base away. The genes are TRBV7-6 and TRBJ1-1, with D possibly matching TRBD1 (5 bases). CDR3 length: 19 residues. V was clipped by 4 bases and J by 0 bases, with 24 bases between them. Germline V gene data show CDR1 as SGHVS and CDR2 as FNYEAQ. The CDR3 reads CASSSSNVPGRGVNTEAFF. CDR3 nucleotides: TGTGCCAGCAGCTCAAGTAATGTCCCGGGACGGGGCGTGAACACTGAAGCTTTCTTT.

This rearrangement joins TRBV19 to TRBJ2-7; D is perhaps TRBD2 (6 bases). The CDR3 extends over 15 amino acids. Trimming removed 6 bases at V and 2 bases at J, with 17 bases between. CDR1 is LNHDA, CDR2 SQIVND, per germline (reference sequence). CDR3: CASRRGGVLPYEQYF. The CDR3 nucleotides are TGTGCCAGTAGGCGAGGCGGGGTACTCCCCTACGAGCAGTACTTC.

Ten or more counts support this clonotype. The chain recombines TRBV28 with TRBJ2-1, with 10 bases aligning to TRBD2. The J segment lost 2 bases and the V segment lost 5 bases, leaving 6 bases of the junction unmatched. The V gene's germline CDR1 is MDHEN and CDR2 SYDVKM. The CDR3 contains 16 residues. In DNA, the CDR3 is TGTGCCAGCAGTACTAGCGGGGAGGACCCCTACAATGAGCAGTTCTTC. This codes for CASSTSGEDPYNEQFF.

The table lists this clonotype with many counts. This chain uses TRBV20-1 with TRBJ2-2; the match to TRBD2 covers 12 bases. Germline CDR1 reads DFQATT; CDR2 reads SNEGSKA (reference sequence). The CDR3 is 18 amino acids. V lost 2 bases, J lost 0 bases, and 7 bases stayed unmatched. CDR3 loop: CSARTWTSGNANTGELFF. In nucleotides, the CDR3 is TGCAGTGCTAGAACTTGGACTAGCGGGAATGCGAACACCGGGGAGCTGTTTTTT.

The V and J genes are TRBV7-9 and TRBJ2-7; the D gene is possibly TRBD1 (5 bases). Trimming pared 1 base from V and 5 bases from J, leaving 6 bases between. Germline CDR1 reads SEHNR; CDR2 reads FQNEAQ (reference sequence). This CDR3 is built from 12 residues. The CDR3 DNA follows: TGTGCCAGCAGCTTAGTGGGGCACGAGCAGTACTTC. Its protein is CASSLVGHEQYF.

This clonotype was seen at least ten times. The rearrangement links TRBV20-1 to TRBJ2-2; D call uncertain. This CDR3 is 14 amino acids long. Trimming left V 1 base short and J 7 bases short, with 13 bases between. Germline CDR1 reads DFQATT; CDR2 reads SNEGSKA (reference sequence). The CDR3 spells CSARGGLTVGELFF. The CDR3 DNA reads as TGCAGTGCTAGAGGGGGTTTGACTGTCGGGGAGCTGTTTTTT.

On this clonotype itself: This may be a read error: a much more frequent sequence differs by one nucleotide. This chain connects TRBV7-8 to TRBJ2-7; 7 nucleotides line up with TRBD2. The CDR3 is 13 residues long. The germline CDR1 and CDR2 sequences are SGHVS and FQNEAQ. The V gene end was trimmed by 5 bases and the J gene end by 3 bases; junction bases not matched to a gene: 4. The chain's CDR3 is CASSRGGGYEQYF. The CDR3 DNA follows: TGTGCCAGCAGCCGGGGCGGGGGCTACGAGCAGTACTTC.

At least ten counts were recorded for this clonotype. The rearrangement uses TRBV27 and TRBJ2-7; 10 bases are shared with TRBD2. Germline V gene data show CDR1 as MNHEY and CDR2 as SMNVEV (reference sequence). With V trimmed by 4 bases and J by 3 bases, 3 bases remained unmatched. This CDR3 comprises 14 residues. Written as DNA, the CDR3 is TGTGCCAGCAGTTGGGCTAGCGGGAGCTACGAGCAGTACTTC. Amino acid sequence: CASSWASGSYEQYF.

At least ten counts were recorded for this clonotype. The chain combines TRBV7-8 with TRBJ2-5; tentatively, D is TRBD1 (7 bases). V dropped 3 bases and J dropped 4 bases, with 18 bases sitting between them. The germline gives CDR1 SGHVS, CDR2 FQNEAQ. The CDR3 contains 16 residues. CDR3 amino acids: CASSFPPQGGLETQYF. The CDR3 DNA is TGTGCCAGCAGCTTCCCCCCGCAGGGGGGTTTAGAGACCCAGTACTTC. Full variable domain (rest looked up from reference TRBV7-8 and TRBJ2-5): GAGVSQSPRYKVAKRGQDVALRCDPISGHVSLFWYQQALGQGPEFLTYFQNEAQLDKSGLPSDRFFAERPEGSVSTLKIQRTQQEDSAVYLCASSFPPQGGLETQYFGPGTRLLVL.

This clonotype was detected many times. The V call is TRBV5-1, the J call TRBJ2-2; no firm D call. Per germline, CDR1 SGHRS and CDR2 YFSETQ. The CDR3 is 11 residues long. V lost 6 bases to trimming and J lost 6 bases, with 6 bases between them. The CDR3 sequence: CASNSAGELFF. The CDR3 DNA follows: TGCGCCAGCAACTCGGCCGGGGAGCTGTTTTTT.

This clonotype was observed at least ten times. This rearrangement joins TRBV4-1 to TRBJ2-2; 7 bases are a match to TRBD1. The CDR3 has 16 residues. Germline V gene data show CDR1 as MGHRA and CDR2 as YSYEKL. V lost 2 bases to trimming and J lost 5 bases; unmatched junction nucleotides: 8. The CDR3 DNA reads as TGCGCCAGCAGCCAAAAGGGACAGTACGCAACCGGGGAGCTGTTTTTT. Amino acids: CASSQKGQYATGELFF.

This clonotype was counted many times. The V and J genes are TRBV4-1 and TRBJ2-5; no definite D call. Germline-derived CDR1 and CDR2 are MGHRA and YSYEKL. Trimming took off 4 bases at V and 5 bases at J, with 8 bases between the two ends. There are 12 residues in the CDR3. CDR3 sequence reads: CASSLDRETQYF. The CDR3 DNA sequence: TGCGCCAGCAGCCTTGATCGGGAGACCCAGTACTTC.

This clonotype has at least ten counts. The chain has TRBV24-1 and TRBJ1-1; D might be TRBD1 (6 bases). Germline-derived CDR1 and CDR2 are KGHDR and SFDVKD. Trimming pared 0 bases from V and 5 bases from J, leaving 6 bases between. CDR3 length: 13 amino acids. CDR3: CATSDLRGTEAFF. The CDR3 region has the DNA TGTGCCACCAGTGATTTGAGGGGGACTGAAGCTTTCTTT.

This clonotype appeared many times. The chain carries TRBV4-3 and TRBJ2-7; TRBD1 might be the D (7 bases). V lost 0 bases to trimming and J lost 6 bases, with 15 bases between them. The CDR3 has 15 residues. Germline CDR1 LGHNA, CDR2 YSLEER. The CDR3 DNA follows: TGCGCCAGCAGCCAAGATCCCCCAGGGGGAGGCGAGCAGTACTTC. Protein: CASSQDPPGGGEQYF.

This clonotype was counted ten times or more. The V gene is TRBV7-9, the J gene TRBJ2-7; possibly TRBD2 for D (7 bases). V lost 1 base to trimming and J lost 3 bases, with 10 bases between them. In germline, CDR1 is SEHNR, CDR2 FQNEAQ (reference sequence). The CDR3 contains 14 residues. Here the CDR3 DNA reads TGTGCCAGCAGCTTAGGGGGGGGCTTCTACGAGCAGTACTTC. It specifies CASSLGGGFYEQYF.

Concerning this clonotype itself: This may arise from a read error, as a much more abundant clone is one base away. The CDR3 protein is CASSPRTSGAYNEQLF. The CDR3 DNA follows: TGTGCCAGCAGCCCCAGGACTAGCGGGGCCTACAATGAGCAGCTCTTC. The rearrangement joins TRBV9 to TRBJ2-1; 12 bases are a match to TRBD2. The CDR3 is 16 residues long. The V gene's germline CDR1 is SGDLS and CDR2 YYNGEE.

This clonotype appeared many times. The CDR3 reads CASSVQGGSYEQYF. Here the CDR3 DNA reads TGTGCCAGCAGCGTACAGGGGGGGTCCTACGAGCAGTACTTC. The V gene is TRBV9, the J gene TRBJ2-7; the D call may be TRBD1 or TRBD2 (7 bases each). The CDR3 contains 14 residues. Germline CDR1 reads SGDLS; CDR2 reads YYNGEE. With 1 base removed from V and 1 base from J, the gap between germline ends came to 9 bases. The complete variable domain, with remaining parts taken from reference TRBV9 and TRBJ2-7, reads DSGVTQTPKHLITATGQRVTLRCSPRSGDLSVYWYQQSLDQGLQFLIQYYNGEERAKGNILERFSAQQFPDLHSELNLSSLELGDSALYFCASSVQGGSYEQYFGPGTRLTVT.

This clonotype was seen ten or more times. The chain has TRBV15 and TRBJ1-2, with D possibly TRBD1 on 5 matching bases. This CDR3 has 15 residues. Germline values: CDR1 LNHNV, CDR2 YYDKDF (reference sequence). Trimming took off 4 bases at V and 1 base at J, with 13 bases between the two ends. The CDR3 spells CATSIGGDRNYGYTF. In DNA, the CDR3 is TGTGCCACCAGCATCGGGGGGGACCGTAACTATGGCTACACCTTC.

This clonotype was recorded many times. This chain joins TRBV9 and TRBJ2-5, with D tentatively TRBD1 (5 bases). Germline CDR1 and CDR2: SGDLS and YYNGEE. V dropped 6 bases and J dropped 3 bases, with 18 bases sitting between them. This CDR3 contains 15 residues. The CDR3 region is CASTQWGRVEETQYF. The CDR3 nucleotides are TGTGCCAGCACCCAGTGGGGCAGGGTTGAAGAGACCCAGTACTTC.

This clonotype appeared many times. This chain links TRBV19 with TRBJ1-2; 11 bases align to TRBD1. From germline, CDR1 is LNHDA and CDR2 SQIVND (reference sequence). The CDR3 is 15 amino acids. V gave up 3 bases and J gave up 6 bases; unmatched junction bases: 6. The CDR3 is CASSIGQGARNGYTF. As DNA, the CDR3 is TGTGCCAGTAGTATTGGACAGGGGGCGCGAAATGGCTACACCTTC.

In this sample, this clonotype turned up many times. V is TRBV7-2 and J is TRBJ2-7, with 9 bases fitting TRBD2. There are 15 residues in the CDR3. Trimming removed 3 bases from V and 5 bases from J; junction bases left unmatched: 8. Per germline, CDR1 SGHTA and CDR2 FQGNSA. The DNA of the CDR3 is TGTGCCAGCAGCTTCCAAAGCGGGAGGTTGGACGAGCAGTACTTC. It codes for CASSFQSGRLDEQYF.

The V and J genes are TRBV13 and TRBJ2-1, with D perhaps matching TRBD2 (5 bases). V lost 5 bases and J lost 11, with 16 bases in between. The germline CDR1 and CDR2 sequences are PRHDT and FYEKMQ (reference sequence). This CDR3 region has 13 residues. CDR3 bases: TGTGCCAGCAGCCAGTCTGAGGGCGCCCAGCAGTTCTTC. Translating it yields CASSQSEGAQQFF.

At least ten counts were recorded for this clonotype. The V and J genes are TRBV12-3 or TRBV12-4 and TRBJ2-1; D call uncertain. The CDR3 is made up of 12 amino acids. Trimming removed 5 bases at V and 5 bases at J, with 7 bases between. The CDR3 DNA sequence: TGTGCCAGCAGTAAAGGACACAATGAGCAGTTCTTC. Its protein is CASSKGHNEQFF.

This clonotype showed up many times. The chain is built from TRBV19 and TRBJ1-1; no reliable D call. Trimming left V 3 bases short and J 2 bases short, with 4 bases between. Germline CDR1 LNHDA, CDR2 SQIVND (reference sequence). The CDR3 is made up of 12 amino acids. In DNA form, the CDR3 reads TGTGCCAGTAGTATGAGTAACACTGAAGCTTTCTTT. It encodes CASSMSNTEAFF.

This clonotype was counted many times. The CDR3 region is CASSKSESTGNEQFF. As DNA, the CDR3 is TGTGCCAGCAGCAAAAGCGAAAGTACGGGTAATGAGCAGTTCTTC. This rearrangement joins TRBV11-3 to TRBJ2-1, with D unclear. The V gene lost 5 bases and the J gene lost 7 bases, with 18 bases spanning the gap. From germline, CDR1 is SGHNT and CDR2 YENEEA. This CDR3 contains 15 residues.

This clonotype was seen a handful of times. V and J are TRBV9 and TRBJ2-1; D gene uncertain. The CDR3 runs 12 residues. Germline V gene data show CDR1 as SGDLS and CDR2 as YYNGEE. V was shortened by 4 bases and J by 7 bases, with 9 bases between the two germline ends. CDR3 protein: CASSRLWNEQFF. DNA of the CDR3: TGTGCCAGCAGCCGACTTTGGAATGAGCAGTTCTTC.

This clonotype was detected only once. A much larger clone differs from this one at a single base, so this may be a read error. This chain joins TRBV15 and TRBJ2-3, with 7 bases matching TRBD1. Germline V CDR1 and CDR2: LNHNV, YYDKDF (reference sequence). The CDR3 spans 17 residues. In nucleotides, the CDR3 is TGTGACACCAGCAGGGATAAAACAGGGGCCAGCACAGATACGCAGTATTTT. Its protein product is CDTSRDKTGASTDTQYF.